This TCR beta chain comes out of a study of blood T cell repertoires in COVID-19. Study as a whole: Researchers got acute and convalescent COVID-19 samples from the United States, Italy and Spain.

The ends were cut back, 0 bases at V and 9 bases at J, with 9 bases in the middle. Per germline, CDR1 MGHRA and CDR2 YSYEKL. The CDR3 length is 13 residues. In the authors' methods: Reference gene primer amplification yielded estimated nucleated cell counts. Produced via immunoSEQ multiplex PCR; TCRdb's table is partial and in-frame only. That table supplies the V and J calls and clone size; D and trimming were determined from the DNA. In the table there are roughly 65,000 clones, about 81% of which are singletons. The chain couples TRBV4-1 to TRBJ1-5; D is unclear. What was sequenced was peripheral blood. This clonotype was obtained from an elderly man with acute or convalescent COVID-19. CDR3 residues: CASSQDAASPQHF. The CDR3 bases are TGCGCCAGCAGCCAAGACGCGGCATCGCCCCAGCATTTT.